This T cell receptor (beta chain) was observed in a study of graft-versus-host responses after intestinal transplantation. Whole-study context: Multivisceral, liver-intestinal, or isolated intestinal transplants were given to recipients. Every recipient underwent anti-thymocyte globulin induction, then tacrolimus and steroids for approximately three years.

Clones were read by immunoSEQ multiplex PCR, and TCRdb kept only the in-frame ones, dropping some. The data hold 29,000 or so clones, with about 80% observed a single time. As concerns this clone: Its matching antigen is unknown.

Study findings and constraints: Early after transplant, HvG clones declined as circulating GvH clones peaked.

The V and J ends lost 0 bases and 7 bases respectively, with 16 bases between them. The CDR3 spans 16 residues. Germline V lookup: CDR1 LGHNA, CDR2 YNFKEQ. Intraepithelial and lamina propria lymphocytes were freed from processed graft tissue. The chain recombines TRBV4-2 with TRBJ1-5, with D tentatively TRBD1 (5 bases). Sequenced here: ileum tissue, sampled 98 days after intestinal transplantation. The TCR sequence derives from a human patient who received an intestinal transplant, so some T cells may come from the graft donor. The CDR3 sequence: CASSQDQFRVNQPQHF. The CDR3 DNA is TGTGCCAGCAGCCAAGATCAATTCAGGGTAAACCAGCCCCAGCATTTT.